One and the same sample provided the 31 T cell receptor beta chains below, sequenced in a study of blood T cell repertoires in COVID-19. Profiling relied on immunoSEQ multiplex PCR, and the TCRdb table lists in-frame clones only, not all of them. In the table there are some 120,000 clones, roughly 89% of which are singletons. The sample was peripheral blood. These receptors were taken from a woman aged 45-59 years with acute or convalescent COVID-19.

The V gene is TRBV9, the J gene TRBJ1-2; tentative D call: TRBD1 (5 bases). Trimming removed 2 bases from V and 4 bases from J, with 15 bases in between. This CDR3 comprises 15 residues. Germline CDR1 reads SGDLS; CDR2 reads YYNGEE. CDR3 residues: CASSVGTGTGYGYTF. The CDR3 region has the DNA TGTGCCAGCAGCGTCGGGACTGGTACGGGCTATGGCTACACCTTC.

J is TRBJ2-3 and V is TRBV11-3; 7 bases match TRBD1. The V and J ends lost 4 bases and 6 bases, in that order; junction bases with no gene match: 13. CDR1 is SGHNT, CDR2 YENEEA, per germline. The CDR3 runs 16 residues. The CDR3 DNA sequence: TGTGCCAGCAGCTACGGCGTACTCGGGACAGCCGATACGCAGTATTTT. Amino acids: CASSYGVLGTADTQYF.

V is TRBV7-2 and J is TRBJ1-2; D remains unclear. This CDR3 comprises 13 residues. Germline-derived CDR1 and CDR2 are SGHTA and FQGNSA. Trimming shortened V by 5 bases and J by 4 bases, and 11 bases separated the two germline ends. CDR3 sequence (DNA): TGTGCCAGCAGCGAACAGAACTTCTATGGCTACACCTTC. Amino acids: CASSEQNFYGYTF.

The gene calls are TRBV2 and TRBJ1-2, with D hard to call. Trimming took 7 bases from V and 3 from J, leaving 9 bases between them. Germline CDR1 SNHLY, CDR2 FYNNEI. The CDR3 length is 12 residues. The CDR3 DNA reads TGTGCCAGCACCGACATTCACTATGGCTACACCTTC. Residues: CASTDIHYGYTF.

V usage is TRBV3-1 (or the pseudogene TRBV3-2) and J usage is TRBJ2-1; 9 nucleotides agree with TRBD2. Germline V lookup: CDR1 LGHDT, CDR2 YNNKEL (reference sequence). The trim removed 1 base at V and 7 bases at J, leaving 2 bases unmatched. This CDR3 comprises 14 residues. CDR3 nucleotides: TGTGCCAGCAGCCAAGGACTAGCGGTAAATGAGCAGTTCTTC. Protein sequence: CASSQGLAVNEQFF.

The table lists this clone with a few counts. The V and J genes are TRBV7-7 and TRBJ2-1, with D possibly matching TRBD2 (7 bases). V was pared by 6 bases and J by 5 bases, with 26 bases between. The germline gives CDR1 SSHAT, CDR2 FNYEAQ (reference sequence). This CDR3 is built from 18 residues. CDR3 nucleotides: TGTGCCAGCAGAGAATACAGGGAGCGGGGCTTGGGAGACAATGAGCAGTTCTTC. Translated, it gives CASREYRERGLGDNEQFF.

V and J are TRBV19 and TRBJ2-3, with 10 positions matching TRBD1. The length of the CDR3 is 15 residues. Germline V lookup: CDR1 LNHDA, CDR2 SQIVND (reference sequence). V shed 4 bases and J 0 bases; nucleotides not matched to a gene: 1. This CDR3 reads CASSKGQGSTDTQYF. CDR3 nucleotides: TGTGCCAGTAGTAAGGGACAGGGGAGCACAGATACGCAGTATTTT.

The chain joins TRBV10-3 to TRBJ1-4, with a possible D match to TRBD1 (5 bases). Trimming pared 4 bases from V and 3 bases from J, leaving 18 bases between. The CDR3 runs to 17 residues. In germline, CDR1 is ENHRY, CDR2 SYGVKD. This chain's CDR3 is CAISGTSSGAANEKLFF. The CDR3 coding sequence is TGTGCCATCAGTGGGACAAGTAGTGGGGCAGCTAATGAAAAACTGTTTTTT.

The chain has TRBV2 and TRBJ2-7, with TRBD1 matching 9 bases. Unmatched junction bases numbered 4, after V lost 5 bases and J lost 2 bases. Germline loops: CDR1 SNHLY, CDR2 FYNNEI. This CDR3 contains 14 residues. This chain's CDR3 is CASSSQGAAYEQYF. The CDR3, as DNA: TGTGCCAGCAGTTCACAGGGGGCGGCCTACGAGCAGTACTTC.

The gene calls are TRBV18 and TRBJ1-2; 8 bases match TRBD1. The CDR3 is made up of 14 amino acids. V lost 2 bases to trimming and J lost 8 bases; unmatched junction nucleotides: 7. CDR1 and CDR2 from the germline V gene are KGHSH and LQKENI. The CDR3 DNA reads as TGTGCCAGCTCACCAAACGACAGGGGAGACGGCTACACCTTC. Its protein product is CASSPNDRGDGYTF.

The chain combines TRBV7-2 with TRBJ1-1; 7 bases align to TRBD1. Looked up from germline, CDR1 is SGHTA and CDR2 is FQGNSA. The CDR3 spans 14 residues. V was pared by 6 bases and J by 5 bases, with 9 bases of the junction left unmatched. The CDR3 DNA is TGTGCCAGCAGTTATACAGGGGCGAGAACTGAAGCTTTCTTT. Its protein product is CASSYTGARTEAFF.

The chain combines TRBV18 with TRBJ1-2; 7 bases align to TRBD1. The V gene end was trimmed by 2 bases and the J gene end by 7 bases; junction bases not matched to a gene: 10. This CDR3 spans 15 amino acids. Germline assignment: CDR1 KGHSH and CDR2 LQKENI. The CDR3 loop is CASSPGRQGVLGYTF. In DNA form, the CDR3 reads TGTGCCAGCTCACCAGGCCGACAGGGCGTTCTTGGCTACACCTTC. The full variable domain, its missing parts supplied by reference TRBV18 and TRBJ1-2, is NAGVMQNPRHLVRRRGQEARLRCSPMKGHSHVYWYRQLPEEGLKFMVYLQKENIIDESGMPKERFSAEFPKEGPSILRIQQVVRGDSAAYFCASSPGRQGVLGYTFGSGTRLTVV.

This clone was counted many times. The chain recombines TRBV5-1 with TRBJ2-2; 8 nucleotides line up with TRBD1. Germline CDR1 SGHRS, CDR2 YFSETQ. V lost 1 base and J lost 2; bases outside the gene matches: 7. The CDR3 loop spans 17 amino acids. DNA of the CDR3: TGCGCCAGCAGCTTGAAGAGAACAGGGGGAAACACCGGGGAGCTGTTTTTT. Translating it yields CASSLKRTGGNTGELFF.

This clone was seen a handful of times. The rearrangement joins TRBV2 to TRBJ2-2; D ambiguous. The CDR3 sequence is 11 residues long. The ends were cut back, 4 bases at V and 6 bases at J, with 3 bases in the middle. Per germline, CDR1 SNHLY and CDR2 FYNNEI. CDR3 DNA: TGTGCCAGCAGTGCTGCCGGGGAGCTGTTTTTT. Protein product: CASSAAGELFF.

The chain carries TRBV2 and TRBJ2-2; the match to TRBD1 covers 7 bases. Germline V CDR1 and CDR2: SNHLY, FYNNEI. CDR3 length: 16 residues. V was clipped by 7 bases and J by 5 bases; unmatched bases: 13. The CDR3 nucleotides read TGTGCCAGCACGGGACAGCGGTCCGTCAATACCGGGGAGCTGTTTTTT. Translation: CASTGQRSVNTGELFF.

V gene TRBV7-9 combines with J gene TRBJ2-3; 9 nucleotides line up with TRBD2. Germline trimming cut 3 bases from V and 2 bases from J; bases unmatched to any gene: 6. Germline V lookup: CDR1 SEHNR, CDR2 FQNEAQ (reference sequence). The CDR3 has 16 amino acids. CDR3 nucleotides: TGTGCCAGCAGCTTTAAATGGGGACTAGCCACAGATACGCAGTATTTT. It yields the protein CASSFKWGLATDTQYF.

In its sample, this clone was seen a few times. V and J are TRBV5-5 and TRBJ2-5, with a tentative D call TRBD1 (5 bases). The germline V gene encodes CDR1 SGHKS and CDR2 YYEKEE (reference sequence). Trimming removed 4 bases from V and 7 bases from J, with 14 bases in between. The CDR3 sequence is 13 residues long. CDR3 protein: CASSTDTKGTQYF. The CDR3 nucleotides are TGTGCCAGCAGCACGGACACTAAGGGGACCCAGTACTTC.

The rearrangement uses TRBV6-5 and TRBJ1-2; no clear D. There are 13 residues in the CDR3. V was shortened by 5 bases and J by 0 bases, with 7 bases between the two germline ends. The germline CDR1 and CDR2 sequences are MNHEY and SVGAGI. CDR3 bases: TGTGCCAGCAGTCCCGCGGCTAACTATGGCTACACCTTC. Translated: CASSPAANYGYTF.

This clone was observed a few times. The chain couples TRBV30 to TRBJ2-7, with D maybe TRBD1 (6 bases). The germline CDR1 and CDR2 sequences are GTSNPN and SVGIG (reference sequence). CDR3 size: 12 residues. V lost 2 bases and J 4 bases, leaving 9 bases between the germline ends. CDR3 nucleotide sequence: TGTGCCTGGAGTCGAGACAGGTACGAGCAGTACTTC. This translates into CAWSRDRYEQYF.

The rearrangement links TRBV7-2 to TRBJ1-2; TRBD1 might be the D (5 bases). Germline V CDR1 and CDR2: SGHTA, FQGNSA. V lost 3 bases and J lost 6, with 17 bases in between. The CDR3 is made up of 15 amino acids. CDR3 sequence reads: CASSFLAGGYHGYTF. The CDR3 DNA is TGTGCCAGCAGCTTTCTGGCGGGGGGTTACCATGGCTACACCTTC.

Only a few counts were recorded for this clone. CDR3 protein: CASSLGARATNEKLFF. The CDR3 nucleotides are TGCGCCAGCAGTTTAGGGGCCCGGGCAACTAATGAAAAACTGTTTTTT. The genes are TRBV5-1 and TRBJ1-4; perhaps TRBD1 as D (5 bases). Per the germline V gene, CDR1 is SGHRS and CDR2 is YFSETQ. Trimming stripped 5 bases from V and 0 bases from J, with 14 bases between. The CDR3 has 16 amino acids.

The V and J genes are TRBV3-1 (or the pseudogene TRBV3-2) and TRBJ2-3; weak D call: TRBD1 (6 bases). With 3 bases removed from V and 4 bases from J, the gap between germline ends came to 17 bases. This CDR3 is 16 amino acids long. Germline-derived CDR1 and CDR2 are LGHDT and YNNKEL (reference sequence). The CDR3 DNA sequence: TGTGCCAGCAGCCAGCCCGGGACAACGAAGTCAGATACGCAGTATTTT. Translated: CASSQPGTTKSDTQYF.

This rearrangement joins TRBV29-1 to TRBJ1-2, with D possibly TRBD1 on 6 matching bases. Deletions cut 5 bases from V and 4 bases from J, with 14 bases between. The CDR3 contains 13 residues. Germline assignment: CDR1 SQVTM and CDR2 ANQGSEA. CDR3 sequence reads: CSVLWGQAYGYTF. The CDR3, as DNA: TGCAGCGTTTTGTGGGGGCAGGCCTATGGCTACACCTTC.

The chain is built from TRBV5-5 and TRBJ2-7, with TRBD1 matching 7 bases. V trimming: 4 bases; J trimming: 9 bases; junction bases outside the gene matches: 7. The CDR3 is 12 amino acids. The V gene's germline CDR1 is SGHKS and CDR2 YYEKEE (reference sequence). The CDR3 sequence is CASSPGQTWQYF. The CDR3 coding sequence is TGTGCCAGCAGCCCGGGACAGACCTGGCAGTACTTC.

The chain links TRBV6-5 to TRBJ1-2, with D possibly matching TRBD1 (6 bases). Trimming stripped 10 bases from V and 3 bases from J, with 18 bases between. The length of the CDR3 is 14 residues. Germline V gene data show CDR1 as MNHEY and CDR2 as SVGAGI. CDR3 nucleotide sequence: TGTGCCACGACAAGGGCCAGGGGAGACTATGGCTACACCTTC. It yields the protein CATTRARGDYGYTF.

J is TRBJ2-2 and V is TRBV10-3; 8 bases are shared with TRBD2. The CDR3 is made up of 15 amino acids. Trimming removed 4 bases from V and 7 bases from J; junction bases left unmatched: 8. Germline CDR1 ENHRY, CDR2 SYGVKD. The CDR3 spells CAISGSGGNGGELFF. In nucleotides, the CDR3 is TGTGCCATCAGTGGATCGGGGGGGAACGGCGGGGAGCTGTTTTTT.

The CDR3 nucleotides read TGTGCCAGCAGCTTGCCCAGCGCCTACAATGAGCAGTTCTTC. Protein: CASSLPSAYNEQFF. The V call is TRBV5-4, the J call TRBJ2-1; D is unclear. Germline V gene data show CDR1 as SGHNT and CDR2 as YYREEE (reference sequence). The CDR3 covers 14 residues. The ends were cut back, 1 base at V and 2 bases at J, with 7 bases in the middle. Full variable domain (missing parts from reference TRBV5-4 and TRBJ2-1): ETGVTQSPTHLIKTRGQQVTLRCSSQSGHNTVSWYQQALGQGPQFIFQYYREEENGRGNFPPRFSGLQFPNYSSELNVNALELDDSALYLCASSLPSAYNEQFFGPGTRLTVL.

This chain joins TRBV19 and TRBJ1-2; 8 nucleotides line up with TRBD1. This CDR3 comprises 15 residues. CDR1 and CDR2 from the germline V gene are LNHDA and SQIVND (reference sequence). V trimming: 5 bases; J trimming: 0 bases; junction bases outside the gene matches: 5. This CDR3 is CASSAGTGANYGYTF. Here the CDR3 DNA reads TGTGCCAGTAGTGCCGGGACAGGAGCTAACTATGGCTACACCTTC. Full variable domain (outside the CDR3, taken from reference TRBV19 and TRBJ1-2): DGGITQSPKYLFRKEGQNVTLSCEQNLNHDAMYWYRQDPGQGLRLIYYSQIVNDFQKGDIAEGYSVSREKKESFPLTVTSAQKNPTAFYLCASSAGTGANYGYTFGSGTRLTVV.

This chain uses TRBV10-3 with TRBJ1-5; the D gene is possibly TRBD1 (5 bases). V was pared by 3 bases and J by 9 bases, with 18 bases between. The CDR3 totals 15 residues. Germline loops: CDR1 ENHRY, CDR2 SYGVKD. The CDR3 loop is CAISEMVTASGPQHF. CDR3 sequence (DNA): TGTGCCATCAGTGAAATGGTGACAGCCTCTGGGCCCCAGCATTTT.

The chain is built from TRBV11-3 and TRBJ1-2, with no clear D. Germline CDR1 and CDR2: SGHNT and YENEEA. This CDR3 has 13 residues. Trimming left V 3 bases short and J 8 bases short, with 13 bases between. DNA of the CDR3: TGTGCCAGCAGCTTGTTCCCACGGGAAGGCTACACCTTC. It is translated as CASSLFPREGYTF.

This chain links TRBV30 with TRBJ2-7; D may be TRBD2 (5 bases). The V gene's germline CDR1 is GTSNPN and CDR2 SVGIG (reference sequence). This CDR3 spans 14 amino acids. V lost 0 bases to trimming and J lost 3 bases, with 12 bases between them. CDR3 sequence: CAWSVREGLYEQYF. Written as DNA, the CDR3 is TGTGCCTGGAGTGTACGAGAGGGCCTCTACGAGCAGTACTTC.